One and the same sample provided the 9 T cell receptor beta chains below, sequenced in a study of T cells after yellow fever vaccination. In TCRdb, the 5' RACE reads were re-called with MiXCR into one record per CDR3 protein. Found here are some 200,000 distinct CDR3 sequences, approximately 10% of them singletons; the top ten hold less than 40%. The input for sequencing was CD8+ T cells sorted from PBMCs, taken 15 days after the yellow fever booster vaccination. The origin of the receptors is a man in his late teens or twenties who received the YFV17D yellow fever vaccine.

The sample holds one count of this clonotype. This chain links TRBV7-9 with TRBJ2-7; D possibly corresponds to TRBD1 (6 bases). CDR1 is SEHNR, CDR2 FQNEAQ, per germline (reference sequence). The germline V and J ends were trimmed by 4 bases and 2 bases, with 9 bases remaining between them. The CDR3 extends over 13 amino acids. CDR3 loop: CASSSGTTYEQYF. The CDR3 DNA follows: TGTGCCAGCAGCTCCGGGACAACCTACGAGCAGTACTTC.

The chain uses TRBV5-1 and TRBJ1-1; 8 bases map to TRBD1. Germline V lookup: CDR1 SGHRS, CDR2 YFSETQ. The CDR3 has 14 amino acids. The trim removed 2 bases at V and 5 bases at J, leaving 5 bases unmatched. The CDR3 nucleotides read TGCGCCAGCAGCTTTTTAGGACAGGGAACTGAAGCTTTCTTT. Protein: CASSFLGQGTEAFF.

This clonotype has more than one count but fewer than ten. The V and J genes are TRBV4-3 and TRBJ2-7; TRBD1 agrees at 9 bases. After removal of 0 bases from V and 3 bases from J, the junction contained 3 bases not matched to a gene. CDR1 is LGHNA, CDR2 YSLEER, per germline. The CDR3 consists of 15 residues. DNA for the CDR3: TGCGCCAGCAGCCAAGAGACAGGGGGTCTCTACGAGCAGTACGTC. Protein product: CASSQETGGLYEQYV.

This rearrangement joins TRBV4-1 to TRBJ1-1; no reliable D call. V was shortened by 1 base and J by 1 base, with 13 bases between the two germline ends. This CDR3 has 16 residues. Germline loops: CDR1 MGHRA, CDR2 YSYEKL. CDR3 coding DNA: TGCGCCAGCAGCCAAGGATTCCGGGAAGAGAACACTGAAGCTTTCTTT. The encoded protein is CASSQGFREENTEAFF.

V and J are TRBV19 and TRBJ1-5; weak D call: TRBD1 (5 bases). This CDR3 has 16 residues. V shed 5 bases and J shed 6 bases, with 20 bases lying between them. CDR1 is LNHDA and CDR2 is SQIVND in the germline V gene (reference sequence). CDR3 loop: CASSSMGQGIGQPQHF. CDR3 DNA sequence: TGTGCCAGTAGTTCTATGGGCCAGGGTATCGGTCAGCCCCAGCATTTT.

This clonotype appeared a few times. This rearrangement joins TRBV29-1 to TRBJ1-1; D unclear. Per the germline V gene, CDR1 is SQVTM and CDR2 is ANQGSEA. The CDR3 is made up of 12 amino acids. The V end was cut by 5 bases, the J end by 0 bases, with 7 bases between. The CDR3 DNA reads TGCAGCGTTTTGATCTTGAACACTGAAGCTTTCTTT. Encoded protein: CSVLILNTEAFF. Combining the CDR3 with reference TRBV29-1 and TRBJ1-1 gives the whole variable domain SAVISQKPSRDICQRGTSLTIQCQVDSQVTMMFWYRQQPGQSLTLIATANQGSEATYESGFVIDKFPISRPNLTFSTLTVSNMSPEDSSIYLCSVLILNTEAFFGQGTRLTVV.

There are many counts of this clonotype. The rearrangement joins TRBV7-6 to TRBJ2-5; D not resolved. The CDR3 spans 12 residues. Trimming removed 3 bases from V and 5 bases from J, with 7 bases in between. Germline CDR1 is SGHVS and CDR2 is FNYEAQ. The CDR3 spells CASSLVAETQYF. The CDR3 DNA reads TGTGCCAGCAGCTTGGTGGCGGAGACCCAGTACTTC. Looking up the rest from reference TRBV7-6 and TRBJ2-5 gives the full variable domain: GAGVSQSPRYKVTKRGQDVALRCDPISGHVSLYWYRQALGQGPEFLTYFNYEAQQDKSGLPNDRFSAERPEGSISTLTIQRTEQRDSAMYRCASSLVAETQYFGPGTRLLVL.

V is TRBV12-3 or TRBV12-4 and J is TRBJ2-3; 8 nucleotides line up with TRBD1. The CDR3 has 15 residues. J gave up 3 bases and V 6 bases, and 8 bases lay outside the gene matches. The CDR3 DNA reads as TGTGCCAGCAGGCCGTGGACAGGGCTTACAGATACGCAGTATTTT. Its protein is CASRPWTGLTDTQYF.

The chain has TRBV7-9 and TRBJ1-5; D unclear. Trimming took off 1 base at V and 2 bases at J, with 18 bases between the two ends. CDR1 and CDR2 (germline): SEHNR, FQNEAQ (reference sequence). The CDR3 covers 18 residues. Here the CDR3 reads CASSLGSRGGVGNQPQHF. CDR3 DNA sequence: TGTGCCAGCAGCTTAGGATCACGGGGTGGAGTGGGCAATCAGCCCCAGCATTTT.